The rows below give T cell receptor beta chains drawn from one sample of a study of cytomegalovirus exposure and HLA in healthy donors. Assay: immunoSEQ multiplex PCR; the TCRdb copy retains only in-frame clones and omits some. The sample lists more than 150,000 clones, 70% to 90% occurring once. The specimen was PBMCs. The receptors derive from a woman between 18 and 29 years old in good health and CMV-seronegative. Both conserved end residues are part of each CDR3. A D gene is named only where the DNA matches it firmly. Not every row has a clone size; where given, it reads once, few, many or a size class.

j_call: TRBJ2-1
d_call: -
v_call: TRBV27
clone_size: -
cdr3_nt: TGTGCCAGCAGTTCCCTCCCCTACAATGAGCAGTTCTTC
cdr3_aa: CASSSLPYNEQFF

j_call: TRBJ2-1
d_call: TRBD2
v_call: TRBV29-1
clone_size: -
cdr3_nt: TGCAGCGTTGCGGGACTAGCGGGAGTGGGCTGGGGTGAGCAGTTCTTC
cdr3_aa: CSVAGLAGVGWGEQFF

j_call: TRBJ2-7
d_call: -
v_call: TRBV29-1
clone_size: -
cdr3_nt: TGCAGCGTTGTTCAGGCGGGGTCCCCCTACGAGCAGTACTTC
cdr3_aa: CSVVQAGSPYEQYF

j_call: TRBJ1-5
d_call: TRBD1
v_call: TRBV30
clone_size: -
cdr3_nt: TGTGCCTGGAGTCCCTCGAGACAGGGGGTCGGACAGCCCCAGCATTTT
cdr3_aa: CAWSPSRQGVGQPQHF

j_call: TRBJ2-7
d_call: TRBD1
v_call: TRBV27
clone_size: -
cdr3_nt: TGTGCCAGCAAACTAAACAGGGGCGAGGGGGTCGAGCAGTACTTC
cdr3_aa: CASKLNRGEGVEQYF

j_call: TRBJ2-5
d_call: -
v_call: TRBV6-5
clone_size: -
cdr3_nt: TGTGCCAGCAGTTACTCGACTTGGGGGGTTCAAGAGACCCAGTACTTC
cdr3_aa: CASSYSTWGVQETQYF

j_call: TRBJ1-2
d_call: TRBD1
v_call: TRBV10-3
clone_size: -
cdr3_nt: TGTGCCATCACCCGGACAGGGGATTTCGATGGCTACACCTTC
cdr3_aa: CAITRTGDFDGYTF

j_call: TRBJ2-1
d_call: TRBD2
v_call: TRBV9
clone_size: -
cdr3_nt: TGTGCCAGCAGCGTTTTCAGCGGGAGCGATGAGCAGTTCTTC
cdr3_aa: CASSVFSGSDEQFF

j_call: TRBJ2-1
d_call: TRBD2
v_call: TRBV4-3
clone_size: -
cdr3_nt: TGCGCCAGCAGCCAAGGGGGGGGGACCGAGGACAATGAGCAGTTCTTC
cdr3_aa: CASSQGGGTEDNEQFF

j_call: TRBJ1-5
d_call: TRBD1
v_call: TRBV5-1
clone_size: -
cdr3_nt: TGCGCCAGCAGCTTAACCCCGACAGGGGTTAGCAATCAGCCCCAGCATTTT
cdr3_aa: CASSLTPTGVSNQPQHF

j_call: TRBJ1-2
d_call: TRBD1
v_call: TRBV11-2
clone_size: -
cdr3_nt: TGTGCCAGCAGCTTAACCCTCCCGGGACAGGGGCCGGACTCTTATGGCTACACCTTC
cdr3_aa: CASSLTLPGQGPDSYGYTF

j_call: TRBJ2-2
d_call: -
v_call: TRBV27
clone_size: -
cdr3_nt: TGTGCCAGCAGTTTATCTCCAGATTCCGGGGAGCTGTTTTTT
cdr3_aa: CASSLSPDSGELFF

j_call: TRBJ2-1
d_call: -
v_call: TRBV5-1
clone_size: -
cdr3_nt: TGCGCCAGCAGCAGGGGCGGGATGTATCGTAATGAGCAGTTCTTC
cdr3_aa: CASSRGGMYRNEQFF

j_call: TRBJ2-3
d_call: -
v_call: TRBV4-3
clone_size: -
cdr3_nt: TGCGCCAGCAGCCAAGTTGCGGGGGCTCGCACAGATACGCAGTATTTT
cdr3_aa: CASSQVAGARTDTQYF

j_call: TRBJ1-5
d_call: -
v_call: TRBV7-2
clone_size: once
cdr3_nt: TGTGCCAGCAGCTACCAATCAGGGGTTAGCAATCAGCCCCAGCATTTT
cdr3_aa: CASSYQSGVSNQPQHF

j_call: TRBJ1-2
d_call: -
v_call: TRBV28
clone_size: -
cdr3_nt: TGTGCCACTCAAGGGGGGGGCTATGGCTACACCTTC
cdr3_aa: CATQGGGYGYTF

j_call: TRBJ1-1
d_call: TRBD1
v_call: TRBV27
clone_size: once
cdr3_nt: TGTGCCAGCAGCTACTTACCTGGACAGGGCGAGAACACTGAAGCTTTCTTT
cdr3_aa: CASSYLPGQGENTEAFF

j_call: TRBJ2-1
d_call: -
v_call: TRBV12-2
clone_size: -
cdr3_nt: TGTGCAAGTCGCAACCAAGACAGGGTTGAGCAGTTCTTC
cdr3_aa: CASRNQDRVEQFF

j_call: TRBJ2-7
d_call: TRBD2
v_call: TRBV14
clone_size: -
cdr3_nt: TGTGCCAGCAGCCAAGACCGTCTCTGGCGGGAGGGTAACGAGCAGTACTTC
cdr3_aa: CASSQDRLWREGNEQYF

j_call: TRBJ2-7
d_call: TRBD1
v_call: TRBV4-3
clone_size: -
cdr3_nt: TGCGCCAGCAGCCAAGGGACAGGGCCCTCCTACGAGCAGTACTTC
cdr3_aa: CASSQGTGPSYEQYF

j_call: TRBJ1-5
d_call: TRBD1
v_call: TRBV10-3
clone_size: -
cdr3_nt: TGTGCCATCAGTCCACGGGACAGGGATAGCAATCAGCCCCAGCATTTT
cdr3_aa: CAISPRDRDSNQPQHF

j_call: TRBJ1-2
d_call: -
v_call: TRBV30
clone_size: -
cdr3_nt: TGTGCCTGGAGTGTGGGGAGGGCCTATGGCTACACCTTC
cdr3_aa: CAWSVGRAYGYTF